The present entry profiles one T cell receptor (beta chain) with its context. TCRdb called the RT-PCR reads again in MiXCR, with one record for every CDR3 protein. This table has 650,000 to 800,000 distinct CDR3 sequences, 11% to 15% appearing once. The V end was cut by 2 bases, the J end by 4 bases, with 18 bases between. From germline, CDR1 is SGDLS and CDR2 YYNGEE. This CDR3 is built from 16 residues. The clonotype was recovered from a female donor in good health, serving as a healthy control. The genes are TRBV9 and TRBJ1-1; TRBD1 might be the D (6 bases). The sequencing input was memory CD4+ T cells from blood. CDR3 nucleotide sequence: TGTGCCAGCAGCGTTGAGGGCAGGGGAACTGGCACTGAAGCTTTCTTT. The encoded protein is CASSVEGRGTGTEAFF.